This T cell receptor (beta chain) was obtained from a study of graft-versus-host responses after intestinal transplantation. Study information: Those transplanted obtained multivisceral, liver-intestinal, or isolated intestinal grafts. General study findings and limits: Marrow from the recipient contained GvH clones, some of which had appeared first in ileum or blood. In patients with graft-donor T cell macrochimerism, allograft graft-versus-host to host-versus-graft clonal ratios were high. Declines in HvG clones occurring early post-transplant were associated with peak circulating GvH clone levels.

This CDR3 contains 12 residues. V lost 1 base and J 13 bases, leaving 11 bases between the germline ends. The germline gives CDR1 LNHDA, CDR2 SQIVND (reference sequence). This clone appeared a few times. Its matching antigen is unknown. Profiling relied on immunoSEQ multiplex PCR, and the TCRdb table lists in-frame clones only, not all of them. Found here are about 25,000 clones, 90% to 95% of them singletons; the top ten hold nearly 0.85%. This TCR was recovered from a human patient who received an intestinal transplant, so some T cells may come from the graft donor. This material consisted of PBMCs, taken 30 days after intestinal transplant. The genes are TRBV19 and TRBJ1-5, with a possible D match to TRBD1 (5 bases). CDR3 nucleotides: TGTGCCAGTAGTATAGGCGGGGACGATCAGCATTTT. Amino acids: CASSIGGDDQHF.